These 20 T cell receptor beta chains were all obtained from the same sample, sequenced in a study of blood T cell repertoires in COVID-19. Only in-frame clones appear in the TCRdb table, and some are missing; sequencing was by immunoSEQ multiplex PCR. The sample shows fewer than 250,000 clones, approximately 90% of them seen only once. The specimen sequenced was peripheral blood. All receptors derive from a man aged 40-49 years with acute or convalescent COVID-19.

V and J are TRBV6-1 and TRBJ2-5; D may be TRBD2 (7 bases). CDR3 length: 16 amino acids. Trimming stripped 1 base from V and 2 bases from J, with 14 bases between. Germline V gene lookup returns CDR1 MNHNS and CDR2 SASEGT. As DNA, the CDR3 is TGTGCCAGCAGTGAAGGGGGAGGGGGAGGACAAGAGACCCAGTACTTC. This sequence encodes CASSEGGGGGQETQYF.

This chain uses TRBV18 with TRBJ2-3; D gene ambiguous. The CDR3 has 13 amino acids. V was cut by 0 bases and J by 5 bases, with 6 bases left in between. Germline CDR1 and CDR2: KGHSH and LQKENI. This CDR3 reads CASSPPAGDTQYF. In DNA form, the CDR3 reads TGTGCCAGCTCACCACCAGCTGGAGATACGCAGTATTTT.

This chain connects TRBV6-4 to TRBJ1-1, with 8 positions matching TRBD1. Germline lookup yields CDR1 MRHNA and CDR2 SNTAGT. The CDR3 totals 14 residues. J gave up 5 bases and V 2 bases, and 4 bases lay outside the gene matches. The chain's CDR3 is CASSDTDRGTEAFF. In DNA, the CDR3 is TGTGCCAGCAGTGACACAGACAGGGGTACTGAAGCTTTCTTT.

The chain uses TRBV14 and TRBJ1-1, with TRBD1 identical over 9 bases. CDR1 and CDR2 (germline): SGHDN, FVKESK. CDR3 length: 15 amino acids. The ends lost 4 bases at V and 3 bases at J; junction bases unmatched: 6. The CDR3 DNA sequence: TGTGCCAGCAGCCTTACAGGGGGCGCGTACACTGAAGCTTTCTTT. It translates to CASSLTGGAYTEAFF.

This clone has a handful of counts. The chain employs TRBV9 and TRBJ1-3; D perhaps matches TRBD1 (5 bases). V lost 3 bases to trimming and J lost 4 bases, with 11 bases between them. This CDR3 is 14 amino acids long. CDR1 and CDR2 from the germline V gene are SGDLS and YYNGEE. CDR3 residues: CASSGKGIGNTIYF. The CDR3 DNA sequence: TGTGCCAGCAGCGGAAAGGGGATAGGAAACACCATATATTTT.

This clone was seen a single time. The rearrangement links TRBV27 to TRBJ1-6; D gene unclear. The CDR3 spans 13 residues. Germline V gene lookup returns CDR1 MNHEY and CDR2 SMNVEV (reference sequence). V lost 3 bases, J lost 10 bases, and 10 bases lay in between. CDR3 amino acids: CASSFQGGSPLHF. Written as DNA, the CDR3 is TGTGCCAGCAGTTTCCAAGGAGGGTCACCCCTCCACTTT.

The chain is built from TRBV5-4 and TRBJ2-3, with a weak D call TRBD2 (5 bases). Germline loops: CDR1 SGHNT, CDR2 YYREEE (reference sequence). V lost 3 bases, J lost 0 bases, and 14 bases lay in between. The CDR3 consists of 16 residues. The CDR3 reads CASSSNGPGSTDTQYF. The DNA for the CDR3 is TGTGCCAGCAGCTCTAACGGGCCGGGGAGCACAGATACGCAGTATTTT. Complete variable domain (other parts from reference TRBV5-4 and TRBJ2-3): ETGVTQSPTHLIKTRGQQVTLRCSSQSGHNTVSWYQQALGQGPQFIFQYYREEENGRGNFPPRFSGLQFPNYSSELNVNALELDDSALYLCASSSNGPGSTDTQYFGPGTRLTVL.

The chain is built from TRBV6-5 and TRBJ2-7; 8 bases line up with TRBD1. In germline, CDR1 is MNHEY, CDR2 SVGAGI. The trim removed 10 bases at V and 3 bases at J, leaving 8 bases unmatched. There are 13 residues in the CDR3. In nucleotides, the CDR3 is TGTGCCACCACGACAGGGGTTGGCTACGAGCAGTACTTC. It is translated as CATTTGVGYEQYF.

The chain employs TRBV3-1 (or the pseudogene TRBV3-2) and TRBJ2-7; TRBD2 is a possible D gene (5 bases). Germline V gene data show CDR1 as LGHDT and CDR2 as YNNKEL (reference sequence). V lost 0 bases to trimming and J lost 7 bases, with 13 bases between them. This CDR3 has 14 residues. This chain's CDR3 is CASSQDSGSGEQYF. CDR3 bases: TGTGCCAGCAGCCAAGATAGTGGGTCGGGGGAGCAGTACTTC.

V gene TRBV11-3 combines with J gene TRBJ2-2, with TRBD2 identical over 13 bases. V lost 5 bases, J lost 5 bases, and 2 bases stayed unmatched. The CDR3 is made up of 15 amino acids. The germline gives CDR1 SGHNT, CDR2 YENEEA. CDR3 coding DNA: TGTGCCAGCAGCGCGACTAGCGGGGGGACCGGGGAGCTGTTTTTT. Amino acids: CASSATSGGTGELFF. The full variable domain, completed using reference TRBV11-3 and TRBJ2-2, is EAGVVQSPRYKIIEKKQPVAFWCNPISGHNTLYWYLQNLGQGPELLIRYENEEAVDDSQLPKDRFSAERLKGVDSTLKIQPAELGDSAVYLCASSATSGGTGELFFGEGSRLTVL.

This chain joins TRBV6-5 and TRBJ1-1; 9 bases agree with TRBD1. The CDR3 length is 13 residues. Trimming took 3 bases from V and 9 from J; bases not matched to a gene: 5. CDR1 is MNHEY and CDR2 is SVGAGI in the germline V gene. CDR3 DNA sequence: TGTGCCAGCAGTTATGGACAGGGGATGAAAGCTTTCTTT. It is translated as CASSYGQGMKAFF.

For the CDR3, the DNA is TGTGCCAGCAGTTACTACCAGAGCACAGATACGCAGTATTTT. Its translation is CASSYYQSTDTQYF. The gene calls are TRBV6-5 and TRBJ2-3; D is unclear. This CDR3 has 14 amino acids. The germline CDR1 and CDR2 sequences are MNHEY and SVGAGI. Trimming removed 1 base from V and 0 bases from J, with 5 bases in between.

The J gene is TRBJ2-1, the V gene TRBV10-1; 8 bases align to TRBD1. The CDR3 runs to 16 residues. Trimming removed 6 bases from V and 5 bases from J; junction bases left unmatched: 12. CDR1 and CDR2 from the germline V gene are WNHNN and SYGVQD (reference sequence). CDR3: CASRPEYGQGHNEQFF. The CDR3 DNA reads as TGCGCCAGCAGGCCCGAATATGGACAGGGCCACAATGAGCAGTTCTTC.

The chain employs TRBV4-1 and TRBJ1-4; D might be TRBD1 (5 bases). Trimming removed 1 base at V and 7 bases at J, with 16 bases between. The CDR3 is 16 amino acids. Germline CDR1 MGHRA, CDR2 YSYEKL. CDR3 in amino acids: CASSQGMQGYGEKLFF. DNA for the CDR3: TGCGCCAGCAGCCAAGGAATGCAGGGTTACGGTGAAAAACTGTTTTTT.

CDR3 amino acids: CASSQRTPTRRGNYEQYF. The CDR3 DNA follows: TGTGCCAGCAGCCAAAGGACCCCGACCCGGAGAGGGAATTACGAGCAGTACTTC. The J gene is TRBJ2-7, the V gene TRBV3-1 (or the pseudogene TRBV3-2); possibly TRBD2 for D (5 bases). Germline V gives CDR1 LGHDT, CDR2 YNNKEL (reference sequence). This CDR3 has 18 residues. The V end was cut by 2 bases, the J end by 4 bases, with 24 bases between.

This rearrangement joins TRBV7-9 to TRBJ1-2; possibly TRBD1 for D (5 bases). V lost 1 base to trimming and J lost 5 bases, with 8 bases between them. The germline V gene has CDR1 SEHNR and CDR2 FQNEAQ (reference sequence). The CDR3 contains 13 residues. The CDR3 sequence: CASSLGTPYGYTF. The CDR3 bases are TGTGCCAGCAGCTTAGGGACACCGTATGGCTACACCTTC.

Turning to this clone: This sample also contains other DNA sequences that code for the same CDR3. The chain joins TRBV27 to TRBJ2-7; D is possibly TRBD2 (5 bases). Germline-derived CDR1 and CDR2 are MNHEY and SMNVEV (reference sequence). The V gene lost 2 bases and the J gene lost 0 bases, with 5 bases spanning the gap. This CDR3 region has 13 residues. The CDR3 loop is CASSLGLSYEQYF. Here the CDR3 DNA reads TGTGCCAGCAGTTTAGGACTCTCCTACGAGCAGTACTTC.

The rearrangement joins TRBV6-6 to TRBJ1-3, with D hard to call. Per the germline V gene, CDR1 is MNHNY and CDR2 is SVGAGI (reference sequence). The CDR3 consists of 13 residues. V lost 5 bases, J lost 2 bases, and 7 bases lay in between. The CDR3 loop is CASSVGAGNTIYF. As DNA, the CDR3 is TGTGCCAGCAGTGTCGGGGCTGGAAACACCATATATTTT.

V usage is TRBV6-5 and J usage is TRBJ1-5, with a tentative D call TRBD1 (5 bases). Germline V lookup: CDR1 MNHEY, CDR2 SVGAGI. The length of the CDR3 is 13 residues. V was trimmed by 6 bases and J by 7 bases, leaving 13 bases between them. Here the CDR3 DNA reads TGTGCCAGCAGAGCCCAGGGAAGCCAGCCCCAGCATTTT. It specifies CASRAQGSQPQHF.

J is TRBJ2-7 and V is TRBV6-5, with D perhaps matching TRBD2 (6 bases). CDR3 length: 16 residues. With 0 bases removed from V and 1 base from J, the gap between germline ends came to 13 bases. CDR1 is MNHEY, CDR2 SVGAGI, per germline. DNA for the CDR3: TGTGCCAGCAGTTACTCAAGGAGGGGCAGTTCCTACGAGCAGTACTTC. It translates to CASSYSRRGSSYEQYF.